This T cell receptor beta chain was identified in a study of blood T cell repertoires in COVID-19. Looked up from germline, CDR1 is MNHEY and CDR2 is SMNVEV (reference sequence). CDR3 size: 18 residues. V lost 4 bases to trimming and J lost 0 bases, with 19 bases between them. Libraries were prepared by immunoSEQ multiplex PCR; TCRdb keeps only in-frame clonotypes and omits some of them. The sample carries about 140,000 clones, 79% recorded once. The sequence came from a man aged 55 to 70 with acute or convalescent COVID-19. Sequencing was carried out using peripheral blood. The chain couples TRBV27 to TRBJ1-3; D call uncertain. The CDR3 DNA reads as TGTGCCAGCAGTTCCCTCGGAGCTCCTCGTAACTCTGGAAACACCATATATTTT. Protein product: CASSSLGAPRNSGNTIYF.